Shown below are 18 T cell receptor beta chains from a single sample sequenced in a study of T-cell reconstitution after alpha-beta-depleted transplantation in children. Unique molecular identifiers were incorporated into the prepared TCRbeta library. TCRdb analysed the PCR reads with MiXCR anew, one entry per CDR3 protein. The sample records approximately 230,000 distinct CDR3 sequences, about 24% being singletons. Sequenced material: PBMCs, mostly from graft donor cells, taken 360 days after TCRalphabeta/CD19-depleted stem cell transplant. Receptors originate from a female patient younger than 10 who had a stem cell transplant for congenital amegakaryocytic thrombocytopenia, so the T cells may come from the graft donor.

J is TRBJ1-4 and V is TRBV28; no definite D call. The CDR3 sequence is 17 residues long. The germline V gene has CDR1 MDHEN and CDR2 SYDVKM. V lost 3 bases and J 3 bases, leaving 17 bases between the germline ends. The CDR3 loop is CASSLVDRTDANEKLFF. The CDR3 bases are TGTGCCAGCAGTTTGGTCGATAGAACTGACGCTAATGAAAAACTGTTTTTT.

This clonotype turned up a few times. In DNA, the CDR3 is TGTGCCAGCAGTCTACAGGGGTTCCAAAACACCGGGGAGCTGTTTTTT. This gives the protein CASSLQGFQNTGELFF. The chain links TRBV12-3 or TRBV12-4 to TRBJ2-2; TRBD1 matches 7 bases. This CDR3 contains 16 residues. V gave up 5 bases and J gave up 2 bases; unmatched junction bases: 8.

J is TRBJ2-5 and V is TRBV15, with D maybe TRBD2 (6 bases). CDR1 is LNHNV and CDR2 is YYDKDF in the germline V gene (reference sequence). V lost 0 bases to trimming and J lost 0 bases, with 11 bases between them. The CDR3 loop spans 16 amino acids. The DNA of the CDR3 is TGTGCCACCAGCAGAGAAGCAGCGGGCAACCAAGAGACCCAGTACTTC. Its translation is CATSREAAGNQETQYF.

The chain is built from TRBV28 and TRBJ2-5, with a weak D call TRBD2 (6 bases). Trimming took 5 bases from V and 5 from J, leaving 33 bases between them. The germline V gene has CDR1 MDHEN and CDR2 SYDVKM. The CDR3 is made up of 20 amino acids. DNA for the CDR3: TGTGCCAGCAGTACTATTAATGCTGCGAGGTGGGGGGAGACGGGGGAGACCCAGTACTTC. Protein: CASSTINAARWGETGETQYF.

This chain connects TRBV5-1 to TRBJ1-5; TRBD1 matches at 8 bases. Germline CDR1 and CDR2: SGHRS and YFSETQ. This CDR3 has 15 residues. The trim removed 8 bases at V and 6 bases at J, leaving 13 bases unmatched. CDR3 sequence reads: CASSPSGGAGQPQHF. CDR3 coding DNA: TGCGCCAGTTCTCCATCAGGGGGCGCGGGTCAGCCCCAGCATTTT.

CDR3 in DNA: TGTGCCAGCAGCTTAGGGACCCTCTCGAACGGGGAGCTGTTTTTT. Its translation: CASSLGTLSNGELFF. The rearrangement links TRBV7-8 to TRBJ2-2; D is uncertain. This CDR3 contains 15 residues. Germline values: CDR1 SGHVS, CDR2 FQNEAQ. The germline V and J ends were trimmed by 1 base and 7 bases, with 13 bases remaining between them.

J is TRBJ2-1 and V is TRBV4-3; 9 nucleotides match TRBD2. The CDR3 is made up of 15 amino acids. Germline CDR1 is LGHNA and CDR2 is YSLEER. V dropped 2 bases and J dropped 8; count of bases not matched to a gene: 7. The chain's CDR3 is CASSQSGREGDEQFF. In nucleotides, the CDR3 is TGCGCCAGCAGCCAATCTGGGCGGGAGGGGGATGAGCAGTTCTTC.

This clonotype was picked up a small number of times. The gene calls are TRBV5-1 and TRBJ2-3, with 8 bases fitting TRBD2. Germline loops: CDR1 SGHRS, CDR2 YFSETQ. CDR3 length: 16 amino acids. V was pared by 2 bases and J by 1 base, with 6 bases of the junction left unmatched. The DNA for the CDR3 is TGCGCCAGCAGCTTCGACGCGGGGGGTGGCACAGATACGCAGTATTTT. Translating it yields CASSFDAGGGTDTQYF.

The chain has TRBV5-1 and TRBJ2-4; D is unresolved. The V gene lost 0 bases and the J gene lost 7 bases, with 8 bases spanning the gap. CDR3 length: 13 amino acids. The germline gives CDR1 SGHRS, CDR2 YFSETQ. The CDR3 DNA follows: TGCGCCAGCAGCTTGGACATGATGAACATTCAGTACTTC. Translating it yields CASSLDMMNIQYF.

There are a few counts of this clonotype. The chain is built from TRBV6-1 and TRBJ2-5; 8 bases line up with TRBD2. V trimming: 8 bases; J trimming: 5 bases; junction bases outside the gene matches: 7. The CDR3 has 13 residues. Germline V gene sequence: CDR1 MNHNS, CDR2 SASEGT. CDR3 DNA sequence: TGTGCCAGCCTGAGCGGGAGCGGTGAGACCCAGTACTTC. Protein: CASLSGSGETQYF.

The rearrangement links TRBV7-9 to TRBJ2-5; no reliable D call. Looked up from germline, CDR1 is SEHNR and CDR2 is FQNEAQ (reference sequence). The CDR3 sequence is 16 residues long. Deletions cut 0 bases from V and 1 base from J, with 12 bases between. The CDR3 DNA is TGTGCCAGCAGCTTAGCGTTTTTTTTGAGCCAAGAGACCCAGTACTTC. Translation gives CASSLAFFLSQETQYF.

This chain uses TRBV14 with TRBJ2-7; D is unclear. The germline V and J ends were trimmed by 1 base and 2 bases, with 6 bases remaining between them. Germline V gene sequence: CDR1 SGHDN, CDR2 FVKESK. CDR3 size: 13 residues. The CDR3 DNA sequence: TGTGCCAGCAGCCAAGGGCCGACCTACGAGCAGTACTTC. This codes for CASSQGPTYEQYF.

The rearrangement links TRBV7-8 to TRBJ2-5, with D maybe TRBD1 (8 bases). This CDR3 comprises 17 residues. V was trimmed by 5 bases and J by 5 bases, leaving 24 bases between them. The germline V gene has CDR1 SGHVS and CDR2 FQNEAQ. The CDR3 sequence is CASSPWPGYRGGETQYF. The CDR3 DNA reads TGTGCCAGCAGCCCCTGGCCCGGTTACAGGGGGGGGGAGACCCAGTACTTC.

This rearrangement joins TRBV20-1 to TRBJ1-5; D remains ambiguous. The CDR3 covers 12 residues. V lost 1 base, J lost 7 bases, and 8 bases lay in between. From germline, CDR1 is DFQATT and CDR2 SNEGSKA (reference sequence). The CDR3 DNA follows: TGCAGTGCTAGAGCCGGAGAGCAGCCCCAGCATTTT. Translated, it gives CSARAGEQPQHF.

This clonotype came up a few times. The CDR3: CASSLKRRPQETQYF. The CDR3 nucleotides read TGTGCCAGCAGCTTGAAAAGGCGGCCCCAAGAGACCCAGTACTTC. This chain joins TRBV13 and TRBJ2-5; D is uncertain. Germline assignment: CDR1 PRHDT and CDR2 FYEKMQ (reference sequence). CDR3 length: 15 residues. Trimming took 3 bases from V and 1 from J, leaving 12 bases between them.

This clonotype was found a few times. The chain is built from TRBV12-3 or TRBV12-4 and TRBJ2-1; 7 bases line up with TRBD1. V lost 0 bases to trimming and J lost 12 bases; unmatched junction nucleotides: 8. CDR3 length equals 14 residues. CDR3 sequence reads: CASSLAHRGDGQFF. In DNA, the CDR3 is TGTGCCAGCAGTTTAGCGCACAGGGGAGACGGGCAGTTCTTC.

This clonotype was seen only a few times. The chain has TRBV10-3 and TRBJ2-3; weak D call: TRBD1 (6 bases). Germline CDR1 is ENHRY and CDR2 is SYGVKD. Trimming cost V 10 bases and J 6 bases, with 17 bases left between them. This CDR3 contains 13 residues. CDR3: CATGQSGRDTQYF. The CDR3 nucleotides read TGTGCCACCGGACAGTCGGGACGGGATACGCAGTATTTT.

This clonotype has just a few counts. The rearrangement joins TRBV21-1 to TRBJ2-1; the table's D gene call, TRBD2, was not cross checked with the DNA. TRBV21-1 is classified as a pseudogene. CDR3 size: 17 residues. The CDR3 spells CASSNRHGLAGYNEQFF. Written as DNA, the CDR3 is TGTGCCAGCAGCAATCGACACGGACTAGCGGGATACAATGAGCAGTTCTTC.